This T cell receptor beta chain was found in a study of blood T cells in healthy people across ages. Alongside a J-beta primer mix, a sample-barcoded 5' primer served in a second PCR lasting about 6 to 12 cycles. TCRdb re-derived calls from the 5' RACE reads in MiXCR, one entry per CDR3 protein. The sample carries about 1.8 million distinct CDR3 sequences, around 48% recorded once. Germline assignment: CDR1 SGHTA and CDR2 FQGNSA. The CDR3 has 13 residues. Trimming took off 1 base at V and 7 bases at J, with 8 bases between the two ends. This clonotype was detected a few times. The TCR comes from a woman in her thirties or forties in good health. The chain recombines TRBV7-2 with TRBJ2-1; weak D call: TRBD1 (5 bases). Sequencing was performed on blood. CDR3 protein: CASSLGTRNEQFF. The CDR3 DNA sequence: TGTGCCAGCAGCTTAGGGACAAGGAATGAGCAGTTCTTC.